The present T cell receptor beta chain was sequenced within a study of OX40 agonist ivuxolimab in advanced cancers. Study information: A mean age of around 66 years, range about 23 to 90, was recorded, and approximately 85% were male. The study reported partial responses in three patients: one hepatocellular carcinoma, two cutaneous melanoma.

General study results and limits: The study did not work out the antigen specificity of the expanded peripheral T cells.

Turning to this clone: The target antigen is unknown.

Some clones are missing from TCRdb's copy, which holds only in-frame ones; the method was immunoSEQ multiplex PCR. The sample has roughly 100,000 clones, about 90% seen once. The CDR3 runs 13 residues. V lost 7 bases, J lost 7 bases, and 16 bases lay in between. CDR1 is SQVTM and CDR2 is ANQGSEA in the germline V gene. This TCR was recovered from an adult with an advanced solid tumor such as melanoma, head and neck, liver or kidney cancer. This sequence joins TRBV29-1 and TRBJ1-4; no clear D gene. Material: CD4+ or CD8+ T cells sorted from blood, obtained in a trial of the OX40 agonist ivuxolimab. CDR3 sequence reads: CSAVGGPGEKLFF. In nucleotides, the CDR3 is TGCAGCGCCGTGGGTGGGCCGGGTGAAAAACTGTTTTTT.